The rows below give T cell receptor beta chains drawn from one sample of a study of blood T cell repertoires in COVID-19. TCRdb's copy holds only in-frame clones and misses some; the assay was immunoSEQ multiplex PCR. The sample consists of roughly 180,000 clones, over 70% of them appearing once. Sequencing used PBMCs or T cells enriched from blood (not recorded which). The receptors here all came from a woman aged 55 to 70 who had recovered from COVID-19. Both conserved end residues are part of each CDR3. The size field is filled for only some rows; it gives once, few, many or a size class.

. TRBV28 CASTRSLAASGEQYF
. TRBV28 CASKRTGGLYEQYF
. TRBV5-4 CASSAPTRGREAFF
. TRBV3-1/TRBV3-2 CASSHSGQGINEQFF
. TRBV18 CASSPRPGPGADTQYF
. TRBV5-1 CASSLGQIGAYGYTF
once TRBV7-9 CASSPRRDLYSQFF
. TRBV3-1/TRBV3-2 CASSQGGRYSNQPQHF
. TRBV5-1 CASSISGGTTGELFF
. TRBV5-4 CASSLETSGYEQYF
. TRBV9 CASSGMGTGGNSPLHF
. TRBV19 CASSLQGNSPLHF
. TRBV28 CASASVGLAGAYTDTQYF
. TRBV9 CASSVLTANTEAFF
. TRBV12-5 CASGLGAASPLHF
. TRBV4-2 CASSPSSGMGEAFF
. TRBV10-3 CAISEAGAHSGANVLTF
. TRBV27 CASSSGTGIRPQHF
. TRBV6-1 CASSEAGGGYTF
once TRBV7-6 CASSRSGTQNSPLHF
. TRBV5-1 CASSLMGDGNTEAFF
once TRBV4-1 CASSQEQGALNTEAFF
. TRBV4-1 CASSQDYNTEAFF
. TRBV28 CASRSSGSPDTQYF
. TRBV6-5 CASSYSRGGQPQHF
once TRBV5-1 CASSLGGLQETQYF
. TRBV5-4 CASSLVGQNTEAFF
few TRBV19 CASSIQQSYEQYF